The clone carrying this T cell receptor (beta chain) was counted between two and nine times. Antigen specificity is unknown. The data derive from a study of beta chain features in type 1 diabetes. Study observations and caveats: Type 1 diabetes patients had TCRB CDR3s that were shorter (moderately but significantly so) in all four CD4+ subsets.

The CDR3 sequence is 11 residues long. Looked up from germline, CDR1 is GTSNPN and CDR2 is SVGIG (reference sequence). V shed 3 bases and J shed 9 bases, with 11 bases lying between them. Expressed TCRB transcripts were sequenced because the entire RNA isolate underwent reverse transcription. Repertoires were generated with immunoSEQ multiplex PCR, while TCRdb's copy carries only in-frame clones and drops some. The sample carries around 280,000 clones, over 12% recorded once. The chain recombines TRBV30 with TRBJ1-2; no firm D call. Sequencing was performed on naive CD4+ T cells from blood. The sequence derives from a man younger than 30 with type 1 diabetes. In DNA form, the CDR3 reads TGTGCCTGGAGCCCCAGATTCAGCTACACCTTC. It specifies CAWSPRFSYTF.